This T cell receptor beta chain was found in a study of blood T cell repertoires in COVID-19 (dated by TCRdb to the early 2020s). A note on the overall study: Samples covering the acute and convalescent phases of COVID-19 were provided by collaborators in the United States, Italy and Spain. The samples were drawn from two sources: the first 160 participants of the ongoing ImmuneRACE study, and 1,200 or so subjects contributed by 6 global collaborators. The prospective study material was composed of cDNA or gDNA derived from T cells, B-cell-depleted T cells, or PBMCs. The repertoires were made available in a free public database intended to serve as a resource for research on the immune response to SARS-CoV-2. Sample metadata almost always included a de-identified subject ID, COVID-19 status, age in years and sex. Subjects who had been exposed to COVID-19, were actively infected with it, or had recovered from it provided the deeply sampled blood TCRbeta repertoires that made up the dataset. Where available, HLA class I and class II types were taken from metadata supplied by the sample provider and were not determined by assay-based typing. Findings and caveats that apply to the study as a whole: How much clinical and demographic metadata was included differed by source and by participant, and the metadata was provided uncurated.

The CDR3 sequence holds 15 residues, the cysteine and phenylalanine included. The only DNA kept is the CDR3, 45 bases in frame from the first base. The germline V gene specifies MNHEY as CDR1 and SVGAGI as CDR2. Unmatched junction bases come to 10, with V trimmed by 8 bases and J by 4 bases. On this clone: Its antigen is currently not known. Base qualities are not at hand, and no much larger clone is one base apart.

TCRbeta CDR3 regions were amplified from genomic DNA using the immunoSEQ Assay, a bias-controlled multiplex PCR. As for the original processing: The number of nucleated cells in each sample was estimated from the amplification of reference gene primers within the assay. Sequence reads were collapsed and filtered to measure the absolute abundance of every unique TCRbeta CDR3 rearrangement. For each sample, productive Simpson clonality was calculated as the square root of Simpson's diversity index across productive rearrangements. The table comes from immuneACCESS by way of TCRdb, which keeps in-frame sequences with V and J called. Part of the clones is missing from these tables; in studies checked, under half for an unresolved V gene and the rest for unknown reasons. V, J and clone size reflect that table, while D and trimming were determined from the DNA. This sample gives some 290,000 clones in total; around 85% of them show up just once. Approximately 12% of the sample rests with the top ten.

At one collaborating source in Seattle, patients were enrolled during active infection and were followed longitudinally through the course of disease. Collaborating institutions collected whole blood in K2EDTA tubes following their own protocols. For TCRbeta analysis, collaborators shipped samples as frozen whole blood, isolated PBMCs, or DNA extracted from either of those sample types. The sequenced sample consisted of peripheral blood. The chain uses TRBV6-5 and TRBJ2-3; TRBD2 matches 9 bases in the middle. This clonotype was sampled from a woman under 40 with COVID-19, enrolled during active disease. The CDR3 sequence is CASPGPGGGADTQYF. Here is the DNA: TGTGCCAGCCCCGGGCCGGGCGGGGGGGCAGATACGCAGTATTTT.